This TCR beta chain was captured in a study of blood T cells in healthy people across ages (dated by TCRdb to about 2015). In terms of the full investigation: Template switching captured roughly one uniquely barcoded TCR beta cDNA molecule per two T cells in model experiments. Using deep sequencing normalized with unique cDNA molecular identifiers, the study measured how TCR beta repertoire diversity changes with age. To avoid experimental bias, donors of different ages were randomly spread across the sequencing lanes. Donors were grouped into four age groups: young (average roughly 15 years), middle-aged (39), aged (62) and long-lived (around 80). Using the same blood draw, the study looked at two additional independent replicas of 1 million unique cDNA reads for two donors, one aged 18 to 30 and the other aged 80 or older. What the work shows at the level of the full study, not this receptor alone: The CMV infection status of donors was not known, potentially confounding age-related changes in expanded clonotypes. Estimates of total diversity based on one million sequenced T cells were regarded as lower bounds and as underestimates. Observed TCR beta diversity per million T cells fell roughly linearly with age, and a significant reduction was already apparent by age roughly 40. Compared with the aged group, the long-lived group had more naive CD4+ T cells, fewer expanded clones and increased TCR diversity, a pattern suggesting age selection. A strong correlation was found between observed TCR beta diversity and the percentage of naive T cells measured by flow cytometry. Conclusive comparison of naive and antigen-experienced compartments was prevented by the profiling of bulk unsorted PBMCs.

Via the germline V gene (reference sequence), CDR1 is DFQATT and CDR2 SNEGSKA. The junction shows trimming of 5 bases on V and 10 bases on J, and the gene matches do not reach 8 bases of it. The CDR3 sequence holds 14 residues, the cysteine and phenylalanine included. Of all the DNA, just the CDR3 is kept, 42 bases in frame from base 1. Systemically healthy Caucasian individuals from Russia, 35 to 40 in total and aged about 6 to 95 years, were included as donors. Each donor gave about 9.8 milliliters of peripheral blood, drawn into EDTA-treated Vacutainer tubes. PBMCs were isolated by Ficoll-Paque density-gradient centrifugation, with at least 7 million obtained per sample. Trizol reagent was used to extract total RNA from the PBMCs, yielding at least 6 micrograms per sample. Naive CD45RAhigh/CD27high T cell percentages were measured by flow cytometry on a PBMC aliquot from every donor. Of note for this clonotype: What this receptor recognizes is not known. Per-base quality was not reported, and no clone a single base away is much larger than it.

To prepare the library, 5' RACE was applied. Sequencing took place on an Illumina HiSeq 2500. A second PCR of about 6 to 11 cycles was performed with a sample-barcoded 5' primer and a J-beta primer mix. Each TCR beta cDNA molecule received a unique molecular identifier from a template-switch 5' adaptor carrying 12 random nucleotides. At least 2.5 million CDR3-containing paired-end reads were obtained from each sample. All of the RNA was converted into first-strand cDNA using the Mint cDNA synthesis kit, with a TRBC-specific oligonucleotide serving as the primer. Following uracil-DNA glycosylase treatment, a first 18-cycle PCR with universal primers M1SS and BC2_uni_R was performed on all cDNA. In the paper's pipeline: Each sample was normalized by randomly selecting 1 million high-quality reads, each carrying a distinct molecular identifier. Instead of being binned into consensus sequences, reads with shared molecular identifiers were discarded. MiTCR, run with a Q25 quality threshold and the strictest error-elimination algorithm, handled CDR3 identification, clonotype clustering and error correction. A nonparametric unseen species model using Euler transformation provided a lower-bound estimate of total TCR beta diversity. TCRdb cleaned the public reads at Q25 with fastp, built clones with MiXCR and kept in-frame beta chains. Each entry is one CDR3 protein sequence, shown with its most common DNA and genes. The V and J calls here are based on TCRdb, not the publication. Counted in this sample were roughly 800,000 distinct CDR3 sequences; roughly 50% of them appeared once. In total, the top ten clones hold about 42% of the sample.

The chain is assembled from TRBV20-1 and TRBJ2-1; TRBD2 matches 13 bases in the middle. The sequence was collected from a man of 80 years or more in good health. Sequenced input: blood. CDR3 protein: CSAPGTSGTREQFF. The DNA sequence follows: TGCAGTGCTCCCGGGACTAGCGGGACTAGGGAGCAGTTCTTC.